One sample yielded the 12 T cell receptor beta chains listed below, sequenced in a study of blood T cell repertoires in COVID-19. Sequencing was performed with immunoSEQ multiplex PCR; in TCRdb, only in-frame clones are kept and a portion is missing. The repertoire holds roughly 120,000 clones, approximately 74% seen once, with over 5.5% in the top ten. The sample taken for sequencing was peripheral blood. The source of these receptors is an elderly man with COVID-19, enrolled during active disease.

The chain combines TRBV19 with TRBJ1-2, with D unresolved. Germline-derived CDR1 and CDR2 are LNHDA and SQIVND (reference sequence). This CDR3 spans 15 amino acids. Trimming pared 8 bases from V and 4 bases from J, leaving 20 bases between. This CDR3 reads CASRPRTGWGYGYTF. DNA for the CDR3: TGTGCCAGTCGTCCCCGGACTGGATGGGGCTATGGCTACACCTTC.

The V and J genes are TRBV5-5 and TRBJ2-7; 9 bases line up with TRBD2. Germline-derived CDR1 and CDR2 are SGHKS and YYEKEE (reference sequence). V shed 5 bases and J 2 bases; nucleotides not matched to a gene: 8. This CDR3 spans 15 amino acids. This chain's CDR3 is CASRDSGSIAYEQYF. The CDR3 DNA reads TGTGCCAGCAGAGATAGCGGGAGTATCGCCTACGAGCAGTACTTC.

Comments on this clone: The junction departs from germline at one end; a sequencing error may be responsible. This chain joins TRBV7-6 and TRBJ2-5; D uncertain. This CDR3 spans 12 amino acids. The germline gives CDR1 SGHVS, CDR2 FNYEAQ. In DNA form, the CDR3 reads TGCGCTTCTGGCCCGGGCCAAGAGACCCAGTACTTC. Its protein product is CASGPGQETQYF.

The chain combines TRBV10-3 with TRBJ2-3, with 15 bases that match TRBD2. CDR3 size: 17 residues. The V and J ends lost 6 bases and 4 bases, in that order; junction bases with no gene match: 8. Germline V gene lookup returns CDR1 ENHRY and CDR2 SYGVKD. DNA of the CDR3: TGTGCCATCAGCTGGCCGGGACTAGCGGGAGGCCCAGATACGCAGTATTTT. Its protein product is CAISWPGLAGGPDTQYF.

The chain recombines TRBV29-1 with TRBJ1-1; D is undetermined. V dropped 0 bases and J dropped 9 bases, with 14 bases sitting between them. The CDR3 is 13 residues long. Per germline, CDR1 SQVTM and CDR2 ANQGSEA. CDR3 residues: CSVEDRARAQAFF. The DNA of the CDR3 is TGCAGCGTTGAAGATCGGGCGAGGGCCCAAGCTTTCTTT. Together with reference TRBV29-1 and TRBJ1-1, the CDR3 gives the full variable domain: SAVISQKPSRDICQRGTSLTIQCQVDSQVTMMFWYRQQPGQSLTLIATANQGSEATYESGFVIDKFPISRPNLTFSTLTVSNMSPEDSSIYLCSVEDRARAQAFFGQGTRLTVV.

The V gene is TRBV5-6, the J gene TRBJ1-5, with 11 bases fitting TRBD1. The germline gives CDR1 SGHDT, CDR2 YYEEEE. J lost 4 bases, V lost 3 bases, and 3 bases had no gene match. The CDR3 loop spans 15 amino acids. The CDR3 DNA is TGTGCCAGCAGCTCCGGGACAGGGGGAAATCAGCCCCAGCATTTT. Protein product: CASSSGTGGNQPQHF.

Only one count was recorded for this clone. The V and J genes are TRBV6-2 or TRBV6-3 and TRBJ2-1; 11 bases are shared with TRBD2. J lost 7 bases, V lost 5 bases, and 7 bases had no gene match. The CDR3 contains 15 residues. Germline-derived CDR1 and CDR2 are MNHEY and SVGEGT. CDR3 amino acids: CASSLSGRAENEQFF. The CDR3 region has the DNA TGTGCCAGCAGTCTTAGCGGGAGGGCTGAGAATGAGCAGTTCTTC.

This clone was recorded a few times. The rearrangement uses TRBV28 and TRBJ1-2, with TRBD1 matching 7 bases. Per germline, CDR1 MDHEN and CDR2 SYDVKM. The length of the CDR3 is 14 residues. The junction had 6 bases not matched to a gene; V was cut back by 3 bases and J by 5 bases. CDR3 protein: CASSFFDRVYGYTF. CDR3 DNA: TGTGCCAGCAGTTTCTTCGACAGGGTTTATGGCTACACCTTC.

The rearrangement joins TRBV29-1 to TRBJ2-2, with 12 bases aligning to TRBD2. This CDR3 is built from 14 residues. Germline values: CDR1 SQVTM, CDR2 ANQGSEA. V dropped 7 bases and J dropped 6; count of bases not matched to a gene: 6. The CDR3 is CSAFLAGGSGELFF. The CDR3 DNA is TGCAGCGCCTTCCTAGCGGGAGGGTCCGGGGAGCTGTTTTTT.

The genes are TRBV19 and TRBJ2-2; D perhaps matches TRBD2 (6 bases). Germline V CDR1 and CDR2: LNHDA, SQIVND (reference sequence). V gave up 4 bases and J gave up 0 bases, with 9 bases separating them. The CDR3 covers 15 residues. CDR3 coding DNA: TGTGCCAGTAGTACTAGCGCCTCGAACACCGGGGAGCTGTTTTTT. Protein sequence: CASSTSASNTGELFF. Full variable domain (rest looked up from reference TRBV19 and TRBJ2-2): DGGITQSPKYLFRKEGQNVTLSCEQNLNHDAMYWYRQDPGQGLRLIYYSQIVNDFQKGDIAEGYSVSREKKESFPLTVTSAQKNPTAFYLCASSTSASNTGELFFGEGSRLTVL.

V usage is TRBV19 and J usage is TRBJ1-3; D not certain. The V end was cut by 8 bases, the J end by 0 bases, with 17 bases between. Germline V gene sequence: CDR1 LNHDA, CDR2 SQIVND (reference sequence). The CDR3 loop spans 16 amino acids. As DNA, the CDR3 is TGTGCCAGTCTCCTGGGTCAGAGGCCCTCTGGAAACACCATATATTTT. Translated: CASLLGQRPSGNTIYF.

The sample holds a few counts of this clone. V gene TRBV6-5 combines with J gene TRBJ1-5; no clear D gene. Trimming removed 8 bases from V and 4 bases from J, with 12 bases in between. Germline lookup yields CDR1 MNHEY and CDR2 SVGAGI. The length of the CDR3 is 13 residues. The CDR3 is CASRSAGNQPQHF. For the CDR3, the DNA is TGTGCCAGCCGCTCGGCAGGTAATCAGCCCCAGCATTTT.